These 3 T cell receptor beta chains originate from one sample sequenced in a study of cytomegalovirus exposure and HLA in healthy donors. Vbeta (60) and Jbeta (13) primers were used in the PCR. Generated by immunoSEQ multiplex PCR, the TCRdb table keeps only in-frame clones and is missing some. This table has 190,000 or so clones, about 85% appearing once. Sequencing was performed on PBMCs. These receptors originate from a woman aged 45-59 years in good health and CMV-seropositive.

The chain joins TRBV4-2 to TRBJ2-5; D possibly corresponds to TRBD2 (6 bases). Germline V gives CDR1 LGHNA, CDR2 YNFKEQ. V was clipped by 1 base and J by 1 base, with 28 bases between them. The CDR3 sequence is 21 residues long. The CDR3 nucleotides read TGTGCCAGCAGCCAAGCCACCGGACGGGGCGGGGAAGTCCTACTCCAAGAGACCCAGTACTTC. It translates to CASSQATGRGGEVLLQETQYF.

This clone was seen more than once but under ten times. V is TRBV7-2 and J is TRBJ2-5; 8 bases map to TRBD2. Trimming took 6 bases from V and 5 from J; bases not matched to a gene: 5. The CDR3 extends over 13 amino acids. CDR1 is SGHTA and CDR2 is FQGNSA in the germline V gene. CDR3 sequence (DNA): TGTGCCAGCAGTTCGGGACTAGTGGAGACCCAGTACTTC. Residues: CASSSGLVETQYF.

The chain employs TRBV6-1 and TRBJ1-2; tentative D call: TRBD1 (5 bases). V shed 8 bases and J shed 12 bases, with 22 bases lying between them. The V gene's germline CDR1 is MNHNS and CDR2 SASEGT. The CDR3 spans 13 residues. This CDR3 is CASALGLLQANTF. For the CDR3, the DNA is TGTGCCAGCGCCCTGGGGCTTTTACAGGCTAACACCTTC.